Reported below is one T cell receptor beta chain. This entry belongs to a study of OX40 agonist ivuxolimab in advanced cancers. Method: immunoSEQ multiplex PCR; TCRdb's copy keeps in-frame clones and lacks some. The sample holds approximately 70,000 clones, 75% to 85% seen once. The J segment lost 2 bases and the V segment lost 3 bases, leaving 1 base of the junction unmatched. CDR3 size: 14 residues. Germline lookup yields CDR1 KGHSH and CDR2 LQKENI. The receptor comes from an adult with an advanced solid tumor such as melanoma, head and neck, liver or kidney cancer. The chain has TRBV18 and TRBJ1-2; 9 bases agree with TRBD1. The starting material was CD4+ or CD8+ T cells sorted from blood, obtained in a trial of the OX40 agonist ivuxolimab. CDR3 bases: TGTGCCAGCTCACCGGACAGGGGAAACTATGGCTACACCTTC. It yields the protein CASSPDRGNYGYTF.